What follows describes a single TCR beta chain. The antigen remains undetermined. Assay used: immunoSEQ multiplex PCR; TCRdb lists only in-frame clones, some missing. The sample carries more than 900,000 clones, 75% to 80% recorded once. The data originate from a study of shared clonotypes between healthy human individuals. Study results and caveats: Generally, estimated richness proved larger in naive subsets than it did in memory subsets.

Trimming removed 6 bases at V and 1 base at J, with 9 bases between. The germline gives CDR1 MRHNA, CDR2 SNTAGT. This CDR3 is 13 amino acids long. Sequencing was carried out using memory CD4+ T cells from PBMCs. Sample subset: CD45RA-negative fraction. This clonotype was obtained from a man aged 18 to 30 in good health. Some clones in this sample may be carry-over from other donors' samples. The V call is TRBV6-4, the J call TRBJ1-1; no firm D call. CDR3 in amino acids: CASSALANTEAFF. DNA for the CDR3: TGTGCCAGCAGCGCCTTGGCGAACACTGAAGCTTTCTTT.